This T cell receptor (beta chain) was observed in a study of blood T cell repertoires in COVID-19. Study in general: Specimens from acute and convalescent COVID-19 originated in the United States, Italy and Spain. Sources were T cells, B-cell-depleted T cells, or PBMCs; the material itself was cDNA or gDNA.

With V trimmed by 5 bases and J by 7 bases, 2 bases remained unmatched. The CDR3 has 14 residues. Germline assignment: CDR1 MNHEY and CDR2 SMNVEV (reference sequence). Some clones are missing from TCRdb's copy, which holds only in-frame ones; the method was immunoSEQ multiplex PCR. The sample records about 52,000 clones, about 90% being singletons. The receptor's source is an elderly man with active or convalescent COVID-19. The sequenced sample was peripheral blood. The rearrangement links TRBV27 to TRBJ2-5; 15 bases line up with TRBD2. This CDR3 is CASSEGLAGGTQYF. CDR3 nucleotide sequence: TGTGCCAGCAGTGAGGGACTAGCGGGGGGGACCCAGTACTTC.